Listed below are T cell receptor beta chains from one sample, sequenced in a study of regulatory T cells in long-lasting Graves disease. Via MiXCR, TCRdb re-called the multiplex PCR reads, giving one row per CDR3 protein. The table shows about 500,000 distinct CDR3 sequences, with around 12% occurring only once. These same data were also listed under a study on T cells in Graves' hyperthyroidism and ophthalmopathy.

Sequenced here: peripheral blood mononuclear cells (PBMCs), sampled at new diagnosis, from a patient treated with antithyroid drugs. The receptors here all came from a woman between 25 and 40 years old with Graves disease. CDR3s include the opening cysteine and the closing phenylalanine or tryptophan. Fields, in order: D gene, clone size, J gene, V gene, CDR3 protein, CDR3 DNA. A D gene is named only where the DNA matches it firmly. Part of the rows lack a size; the others show once, few, many or a class for expanded clones.

>NA|many|TRBJ2-1|TRBV6-2/TRBV6-3
CASSTPVDSYNEQFF
TGTGCCAGTTCCACCCCAGTGGACTCCTACAATGAGCAGTTCTTC
>NA|many|TRBJ1-1|TRBV5-5
CASLRSAGNTEAFF
TGTGCCAGCTTGCGGTCCGCGGGGAACACTGAAGCTTTCTTT
>TRBD2|many|TRBJ2-5|TRBV20-1
CSAPRLAGETQYF
TGCAGTGCCCCCAGACTAGCGGGAGAGACCCAGTACTTC
>NA|few|TRBJ2-4|TRBV10-2
CASSGGPGARNYF
TGCGCCAGCAGTGGTGGCCCCGGGGCCCGAAATTACTTC
>NA|NA|TRBJ1-3|TRBV4-1
CASSQGRQAGSGNTIYF
TGCGCCAGCAGCCAAGGACGGCAGGCAGGCTCTGGAAACACCATATATTTT
>NA|many|TRBJ1-1|TRBV6-1
CASSEGWGGNTEAFF
TGTGCCAGCAGTGAGGGATGGGGGGGAAACACTGAAGCTTTCTTT
>TRBD1|NA|TRBJ2-3|TRBV2
CASSEGETGDFTDTQYF
TGTGCCAGCAGTGAAGGTGAGACAGGGGATTTCACAGATACGCAGTATTTT
>TRBD2|many|TRBJ2-7|TRBV10-3
CAISGSREGDEQYF
TGTGCCATCAGCGGATCTCGGGAGGGTGACGAGCAGTACTTC
>NA|NA|TRBJ1-1|TRBV4-3
CASSQSRKNTEAFF
TGCGCCAGCAGCCAAAGCAGGAAGAACACTGAAGCTTTCTTT
>TRBD2|many|TRBJ2-1|TRBV11-2
CASSLSLASGLNEQFF
TGTGCCAGCAGCTTAAGCTTGGCTAGCGGCCTAAATGAGCAGTTCTTC
>TRBD2|few|TRBJ2-2|TRBV15
CATSKDLAGATGELFF
TGTGCCACCAGCAAAGATCTAGCGGGAGCAACCGGGGAGCTGTTTTTT
>NA|many|TRBJ1-2|TRBV3-1
CASSQDQGKGLGYYGYTF
TGTGCCAGCAGCCAAGATCAGGGCAAGGGTTTGGGGTACTATGGCTACACCTTC
>NA|many|TRBJ2-1|TRBV29-1
CSGWDLLRLFF
TGCAGCGGTTGGGACTTGCTGAGGTTGTTCTTC
>NA|once|TRBJ2-1|TRBV11-2
CASSPPSRVGNEQFF
TGTGCCAGCAGCCCCCCGAGCAGGGTGGGCAATGAGCAGTTCTTC
>NA|few|TRBJ2-7|TRBV4-3
CASSQDEGVAGHYEQYF
TGCGCCAGCAGCCAAGATGAGGGTGTGGCAGGGCACTACGAGCAGTACTTC
>NA|many|TRBJ1-3|TRBV28
CASSYGRRLLSGNTIYF
TGTGCCAGCAGCTATGGACGGAGATTACTCTCTGGAAACACCATATATTTT
>NA|NA|TRBJ2-3|TRBV9
CASSVAGGTTSTDTQYF
TGTGCCAGCAGCGTAGCCGGCGGGACCACGAGCACAGATACGCAGTATTTT
>NA|many|TRBJ2-5|TRBV6-1
CASRIWGATQYF
TGTGCCAGCAGGATTTGGGGGGCGACCCAGTACTTC
>NA|few|TRBJ2-1|TRBV10-1
CASSESMVYNEQFF
TGCGCCAGCAGTGAGTCGATGGTATACAATGAGCAGTTCTTC
>TRBD1|NA|TRBJ2-7|TRBV5-6
CASSLGDRTRYEQYF
TGTGCCAGCAGCTTGGGGGACAGAACCCGCTACGAGCAGTACTTC
>TRBD2|NA|TRBJ2-1|TRBV6-1
CASRRASGVYSEQFF
TGTGCCAGCAGGCGAGCTAGCGGCGTCTACAGTGAGCAGTTCTTC
>NA|NA|TRBJ2-1|TRBV7-8
CASSLVRGVYNEQFF
TGTGCCAGCAGCTTAGTACGGGGCGTCTACAATGAGCAGTTCTTC
>TRBD1|few|TRBJ2-1|TRBV7-3
CASSVDRTYNEQFF
TGTGCCAGCAGCGTGGACAGGACATACAATGAGCAGTTCTTC
>TRBD1|many|TRBJ2-7|TRBV25-1
CASSIGTGDYEQYF
TGTGCCAGCAGTATCGGGACAGGGGACTACGAGCAGTACTTC
>NA|NA|TRBJ1-3|TRBV25-1
CASTEGTTGNTIYF
TGTGCCAGCACAGAAGGGACAACTGGAAACACCATATATTTT
>NA|many|TRBJ2-5|TRBV3-1
CASSQVGSVETQYF
TGTGCCAGCAGCCAAGTAGGGTCCGTGGAGACCCAGTACTTC